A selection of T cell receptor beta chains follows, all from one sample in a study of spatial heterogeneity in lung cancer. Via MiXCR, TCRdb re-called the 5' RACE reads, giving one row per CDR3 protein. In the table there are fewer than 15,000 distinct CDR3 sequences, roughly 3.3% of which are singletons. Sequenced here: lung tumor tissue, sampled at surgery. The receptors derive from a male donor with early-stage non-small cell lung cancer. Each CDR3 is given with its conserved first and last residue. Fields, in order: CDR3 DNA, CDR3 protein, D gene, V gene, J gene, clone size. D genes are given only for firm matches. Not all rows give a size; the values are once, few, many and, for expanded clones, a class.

CDR3nt: TGTGCCAGCACCGGGGACAGATACACTGAAGCTTTCTTT; CDR3aa: CASTGDRYTEAFF; d_gene: TRBD1; v_gene: TRBV2; j_gene: TRBJ1-1; abundance: medium-sized
CDR3nt: TGTGCCAGTAAGGGACCCCAAGAGACCCAGTACTTC; CDR3aa: CASKGPQETQYF; d_gene: NA; v_gene: TRBV19; j_gene: TRBJ2-5; abundance: many
CDR3nt: TGTGCCAGCAGCTTGAGTGACAATCAGCCCCAGCATTTT; CDR3aa: CASSLSDNQPQHF; d_gene: NA; v_gene: TRBV7-6; j_gene: TRBJ1-5; abundance: many
CDR3nt: TGTGCCACCAGTGCTAGGGGGGGTCGTGCAGATACGCAGTATTTT; CDR3aa: CATSARGGRADTQYF; d_gene: NA; v_gene: TRBV24-1; j_gene: TRBJ2-3; abundance: many
CDR3nt: TGTGCCAGCAGCTCTGGACTACCCACAGATACGCAGTATTTT; CDR3aa: CASSSGLPTDTQYF; d_gene: NA; v_gene: TRBV7-3; j_gene: TRBJ2-3; abundance: many
CDR3nt: TGTGCCAGCAGCTTAAATTTCGCGTGGCGGGGGGGTCAAGAGACCCAGTACTTC; CDR3aa: CASSLNFAWRGGQETQYF; d_gene: TRBD2; v_gene: TRBV7-9; j_gene: TRBJ2-5; abundance: NA
CDR3nt: TGTGCCAGCAGCCCCCCCCAGGGGCGCAACTATGGCTACACCTTC; CDR3aa: CASSPPQGRNYGYTF; d_gene: NA; v_gene: TRBV7-2; j_gene: TRBJ1-2; abundance: many
CDR3nt: TGCAGCGTTGAGGGGATAGGGTACAATGAGCAGTTCTTC; CDR3aa: CSVEGIGYNEQFF; d_gene: NA; v_gene: TRBV29-1; j_gene: TRBJ2-1; abundance: many
CDR3nt: TGTGCCAGCAGCCCCCGCCTGGGGACGTTTGCAACTAATGAAAAACTGTTTTTT; CDR3aa: CASSPRLGTFATNEKLFF; d_gene: NA; v_gene: TRBV7-8; j_gene: TRBJ1-4; abundance: many
CDR3nt: TGCAGTGCTAGAGTATTTTTTGGGGTGGGGACCCAACTCTCCTACGAGCAGTACTTC; CDR3aa: CSARVFFGVGTQLSYEQYF; d_gene: NA; v_gene: TRBV20-1; j_gene: TRBJ2-7; abundance: many
CDR3nt: TGTGCCAGCAGCCAAGACACCTACCAAGAGACCCAGTACTTC; CDR3aa: CASSQDTYQETQYF; d_gene: NA; v_gene: TRBV4-2; j_gene: TRBJ2-5; abundance: many
CDR3nt: TGTGCCAGCAGCCTGGTGGGACTAGCAACCGGGGAGCTGTTTTTT; CDR3aa: CASSLVGLATGELFF; d_gene: TRBD2; v_gene: TRBV5-6; j_gene: TRBJ2-2; abundance: NA
CDR3nt: TGCAGTGCTAGGGACTTGGAGGGTCCCAAAAACATTCAGTACTTC; CDR3aa: CSARDLEGPKNIQYF; d_gene: NA; v_gene: TRBV20-1; j_gene: TRBJ2-4; abundance: many
CDR3nt: TGCGCCAGCAGTCACCCGGACAGGGCCAATCCGTTCTTC; CDR3aa: CASSHPDRANPFF; d_gene: TRBD1; v_gene: TRBV5-1; j_gene: TRBJ2-1; abundance: many
CDR3nt: TGTGCCACCCAAAGTGAGGAGCAGTACTTC; CDR3aa: CATQSEEQYF; d_gene: NA; v_gene: TRBV27; j_gene: TRBJ2-7; abundance: many
CDR3nt: TGTGCCAGCAGCCCGGATCCGGGACTCGGGGAGACCCAGTACTTC; CDR3aa: CASSPDPGLGETQYF; d_gene: NA; v_gene: TRBV5-4; j_gene: TRBJ2-5; abundance: many
CDR3nt: TGCGCCAGCAGCTTGTCCGGGGCCAACGTCCTGACTTTC; CDR3aa: CASSLSGANVLTF; d_gene: NA; v_gene: TRBV5-1; j_gene: TRBJ2-6; abundance: many
CDR3nt: TGTGCCAGCAGGGGCCAGGCCTACCTCCTCTTTTTC; CDR3aa: CASRGQAYLLFF; d_gene: NA; v_gene: TRBV6-1; j_gene: TRBJ2-6; abundance: NA
CDR3nt: TGTGCCAGCAGCGCGGGGCCCTCCTTGGTAGAAGAAAAACTGTTTTTT; CDR3aa: CASSAGPSLVEEKLFF; d_gene: NA; v_gene: TRBV9; j_gene: TRBJ1-4; abundance: many
CDR3nt: TGTGCTAGCAGCTTAGGGGAGAGACAGCCCCAGCATTTT; CDR3aa: CASSLGERQPQHF; d_gene: NA; v_gene: TRBV7-7; j_gene: TRBJ1-5; abundance: many
CDR3nt: TGTGCCAGTAGCACTGGGACAGGGGCCACCGGGGAGCTGTTTTTT; CDR3aa: CASSTGTGATGELFF; d_gene: TRBD1; v_gene: TRBV19; j_gene: TRBJ2-2; abundance: many
CDR3nt: TGTGCAAGTCGCTGGTTTAGGACAGGGGGCAAAGGGTCCTATAATTCACCCCTCCACTTT; CDR3aa: CASRWFRTGGKGSYNSPLHF; d_gene: NA; v_gene: TRBV12-2; j_gene: TRBJ1-6; abundance: many
CDR3nt: TGCAGTGCGGGACAGTCCTACGAGCAGTACTTC; CDR3aa: CSAGQSYEQYF; d_gene: TRBD1; v_gene: TRBV20-1; j_gene: TRBJ2-7; abundance: NA
CDR3nt: TGTGCCAGCAGCTTGGACCCCGCAGGGTCCTGGGCGGAGACCCAGTACTTC; CDR3aa: CASSLDPAGSWAETQYF; d_gene: NA; v_gene: TRBV7-2; j_gene: TRBJ2-5; abundance: many
CDR3nt: TGTGCCAGCAGCTTGAAGGACACTGAAGCTTTCTTT; CDR3aa: CASSLKDTEAFF; d_gene: NA; v_gene: TRBV5-4; j_gene: TRBJ1-1; abundance: many
CDR3nt: TGTGCCAGCAGGGACAGGGATTCACCCCTCCACTTT; CDR3aa: CASRDRDSPLHF; d_gene: TRBD1; v_gene: TRBV12-3/TRBV12-4; j_gene: TRBJ1-6; abundance: many
CDR3nt: TGTGCCAGTATTCGCGGCTCCTCCTCTGGAAACACCATATATTTT; CDR3aa: CASIRGSSSGNTIYF; d_gene: NA; v_gene: TRBV19; j_gene: TRBJ1-3; abundance: many
CDR3nt: TGTGCCAGCAGCTACTATGCAGCGGGATATTCCTCGAGCTCCTACAATGAGCAGTTCTTC; CDR3aa: CASSYYAAGYSSSSYNEQFF; d_gene: TRBD2; v_gene: TRBV3-1; j_gene: TRBJ2-1; abundance: many
CDR3nt: TGCGCCAGCAGCCTCCCCCCCGGGGTAGTCACAGATACGCAGTATTTT; CDR3aa: CASSLPPGVVTDTQYF; d_gene: NA; v_gene: TRBV5-1; j_gene: TRBJ2-3; abundance: medium-sized
CDR3nt: TGCGCCAGCAGCGGGGGACAGGGGAACACTGAAGCTTTCTTT; CDR3aa: CASSGGQGNTEAFF; d_gene: TRBD1; v_gene: TRBV5-1; j_gene: TRBJ1-1; abundance: many
CDR3nt: TGCAGCGTTGCCGGGACAGAGAGGACTGAAGCTTTCTTT; CDR3aa: CSVAGTERTEAFF; d_gene: TRBD1; v_gene: TRBV29-1; j_gene: TRBJ1-1; abundance: many
CDR3nt: TGTGCCTGGAGCCCAGGGACACCCAACTATGGCTACACCTTC; CDR3aa: CAWSPGTPNYGYTF; d_gene: NA; v_gene: TRBV30; j_gene: TRBJ1-2; abundance: NA
CDR3nt: TGCAGTGCTAGTAAGGCAGGGACGAGAAACACTGAAGCTTTCTTT; CDR3aa: CSASKAGTRNTEAFF; d_gene: NA; v_gene: TRBV20-1; j_gene: TRBJ1-1; abundance: many
CDR3nt: TGTGCCAGTAGTACAACAGGGCGGGGTCAGCCCCAGCATTTT; CDR3aa: CASSTTGRGQPQHF; d_gene: NA; v_gene: TRBV19; j_gene: TRBJ1-5; abundance: NA
CDR3nt: TGTGCCAGCCAGGACCAAAATAACGCTGAAGCTTTCTTT; CDR3aa: CASQDQNNAEAFF; d_gene: NA; v_gene: TRBV7-9; j_gene: TRBJ1-1; abundance: many
CDR3nt: TGTGCCAGCAGGGACGGCTACACAGATACGCAGTATTTT; CDR3aa: CASRDGYTDTQYF; d_gene: NA; v_gene: TRBV2; j_gene: TRBJ2-3; abundance: few
CDR3nt: TGTGCCAGCAGCTTAGGGGGAGGGGTGGGTCAGCCCCAGCATTTT; CDR3aa: CASSLGGGVGQPQHF; d_gene: NA; v_gene: TRBV7-2; j_gene: TRBJ1-5; abundance: many
CDR3nt: TGTGCCAGTAGTATTCCCTCGGGACAGGGCGGGCAGCCCCAGCATTTT; CDR3aa: CASSIPSGQGGQPQHF; d_gene: TRBD1; v_gene: TRBV19; j_gene: TRBJ1-5; abundance: many
CDR3nt: TGTGCCAGCAGTGACCTCGGTGAAGCTTTCTTT; CDR3aa: CASSDLGEAFF; d_gene: NA; v_gene: TRBV2; j_gene: TRBJ1-1; abundance: many
CDR3nt: TGTGCCAGCAGCTTTCCGGGCAGGCAGTACCAAGAGACCCAGTACTTC; CDR3aa: CASSFPGRQYQETQYF; d_gene: NA; v_gene: TRBV28; j_gene: TRBJ2-5; abundance: medium-sized
CDR3nt: TGTGCCAGCAGTACCCGGGGGCGGAATTCACCCCTCCACTTT; CDR3aa: CASSTRGRNSPLHF; d_gene: NA; v_gene: TRBV27; j_gene: TRBJ1-6; abundance: many
CDR3nt: TGTGCCAGCAGTGAACAGGGGGGGATCTACGAGCAGTACTTC; CDR3aa: CASSEQGGIYEQYF; d_gene: NA; v_gene: TRBV9; j_gene: TRBJ2-7; abundance: many
CDR3nt: TGTGCCAGCAGTCCTTTTCTACTAGCGGGGCGGTGGCAGTACTTC; CDR3aa: CASSPFLLAGRWQYF; d_gene: TRBD2; v_gene: TRBV28; j_gene: TRBJ2-7; abundance: many
CDR3nt: TGCAGTGCTAGAGGGAATACCAGGGTCGCAGATACGCAGTATTTT; CDR3aa: CSARGNTRVADTQYF; d_gene: NA; v_gene: TRBV20-1; j_gene: TRBJ2-3; abundance: many
CDR3nt: TGTGCCAGCAGCGTGTCCGGCCAGAACACTGAAGCTTTCTTT; CDR3aa: CASSVSGQNTEAFF; d_gene: NA; v_gene: TRBV9; j_gene: TRBJ1-1; abundance: many
CDR3nt: TGCAGTGCTAGGCAACTGCAGGGGTCCTATAATTCACCCCTCCACTTT; CDR3aa: CSARQLQGSYNSPLHF; d_gene: NA; v_gene: TRBV20-1; j_gene: TRBJ1-6; abundance: medium-sized
CDR3nt: TGTGCCAGCAGCTTCGGGACAGACTCCTTAAAGGAGCAGTACTTC; CDR3aa: CASSFGTDSLKEQYF; d_gene: TRBD1; v_gene: TRBV5-4; j_gene: TRBJ2-7; abundance: many
CDR3nt: TGTGCCAGCAGTTACCCGGCAATCGGCAGCACGAACACCGGGGAGCTGTTTTTT; CDR3aa: CASSYPAIGSTNTGELFF; d_gene: NA; v_gene: TRBV6-6; j_gene: TRBJ2-2; abundance: many
CDR3nt: TGTGCCAGCAGCCCTCAACCCAGGGGGAATGAGCAGTTCTTC; CDR3aa: CASSPQPRGNEQFF; d_gene: TRBD1; v_gene: TRBV7-3; j_gene: TRBJ2-1; abundance: many
CDR3nt: TGTGCCACCCGCACGTCTGACTTGAACACTGAAGCTTTCTTT; CDR3aa: CATRTSDLNTEAFF; d_gene: NA; v_gene: TRBV12-3/TRBV12-4; j_gene: TRBJ1-1; abundance: few
CDR3nt: TGTGCCAGCAGCCTCGGACCTTCTGGAAACACCATATATTTT; CDR3aa: CASSLGPSGNTIYF; d_gene: NA; v_gene: TRBV6-1; j_gene: TRBJ1-3; abundance: many
CDR3nt: TGTGCCAGCAGCTTACGCCCGGGACAGCTGAACACTGAAGCTTTCTTT; CDR3aa: CASSLRPGQLNTEAFF; d_gene: TRBD1; v_gene: TRBV13; j_gene: TRBJ1-1; abundance: medium-sized